A few counts support the clone carrying this T cell receptor (beta chain). The target antigen is unknown. This record belongs to a study of CD8 T cell repertoires and HIV-1 epitope variants. Study-level information: T cells were cultured for more than nine days with cytokines added on days 3 and 7. An uncultured baseline aliquot held 1M T cells.

Clones were sequenced by immunoSEQ multiplex PCR, and TCRdb holds only the in-frame ones, with some missing. The sample lists about 4,500 clones, approximately 70% occurring once. The V gene lost 3 bases and the J gene lost 1 base, with 6 bases spanning the gap. This CDR3 is built from 14 residues. The germline V gene encodes CDR1 MDHEN and CDR2 SYDVKM. The TCR was taken from a male donor with HIV. This chain joins TRBV28 and TRBJ2-2, with D uncertain. The sample comprised cultured CD8+ T cells derived from PBMCs. The CDR3 nucleotides read TGTGCCAGCAGTTTCCTCGTGAACACCGGGGAGCTGTTTTTT. Residues: CASSFLVNTGELFF.